This T cell receptor (beta chain) was identified during a study of radiotherapy plus CTLA-4 blockade in lung cancer (dated by TCRdb to between 2017 and 2018). About the study as a whole: Among the enrolled patients, about 19% had an objective response, and approximately 33% reached disease control.

Receptor libraries were prepared by the immunoSEQ multiplex PCR assay. TCRdb took this table from immuneACCESS and kept in-frame rearrangements with V and J called. Such tables lack part of the clones; where checked against another copy, unresolved V genes explain under half of the gap, and the rest is unexplained. The table for this sample lists roughly 69,000 clones; less than 85% of them were counted only once. The leading ten clones occupy 15% to 20% of the sample. The CDR3 contains 16 residues, cysteine and phenylalanine counted. The only DNA kept is the CDR3, 48 bases in frame from the first base. Trimming takes 5 bases off V and 4 bases off J; junction bases not matched to a gene: 10. Based on the germline V gene (reference sequence), the CDR1 and CDR2 sequences are MNHEY and SMNVEV. As concerns this clone: No cognate antigen has been identified for it. The input lacks base qualities; no much larger clone sits a single base away.

Overall results and qualifications from the work: TCR clones derived from tumors expanded in peripheral blood after treatment with radiotherapy and ipilimumab. Increased serum interferon-beta after radiation, together with early dynamic changes in blood T cell clones, were reported to be the strongest predictors of response.

In this study, focal radiation therapy paired with CTLA-4 blockade (ipilimumab) was tested in patients who had chemo-refractory metastatic non-small-cell lung cancer. The clonotype was recovered from a human donor with non-small cell lung cancer whose response to radiotherapy plus ipilimumab could not be evaluated. Some clones in this sample may be carry-over from other donors' samples. The sequenced sample was peripheral blood, obtained from a patient treated with radiotherapy plus ipilimumab. The rearrangement joined TRBV27 to TRBJ2-5, and 10 junctional nucleotides match TRBD2. CDR3 reads: CASSNVRLAGTETQYF. The nucleotides read TGTGCCAGCAGTAACGTCCGACTAGCGGGTACAGAGACCCAGTACTTC.